Below, 19 T cell receptor beta chains from the same sample are listed, as sequenced in a study of response to subunit inactivated influenza vaccine. TCRdb independently ran MiXCR on the RT-PCR reads; one entry per CDR3 protein. The sample records 590,000 or so distinct CDR3 sequences, approximately 14% being singletons. This specimen consisted of PBMCs from blood, obtained 14 to 15 days before vaccination. The receptors shown here come from a man aged 50-60 years who received an inactivated influenza vaccine.

This chain uses TRBV12-3 or TRBV12-4 with TRBJ1-2; 9 bases fit TRBD1. This CDR3 is built from 13 residues. The V gene end was trimmed by 6 bases and the J gene end by 8 bases; junction bases not matched to a gene: 7. This chain's CDR3 is CASRKQGAMGYTF. In DNA form, the CDR3 reads TGTGCCAGCAGAAAACAGGGGGCGATGGGCTACACCTTC.

The chain uses TRBV29-1 and TRBJ2-7, with D hard to call. Germline CDR1 SQVTM, CDR2 ANQGSEA. This CDR3 region has 12 residues. The V gene lost 5 bases and the J gene lost 4 bases, with 12 bases spanning the gap. CDR3 loop: CSVSFSAYEQYF. DNA for the CDR3: TGCAGCGTTAGTTTCAGTGCGTACGAGCAGTACTTC.

This clonotype was found a few times. V and J are TRBV12-3 or TRBV12-4 and TRBJ1-4, with 9 positions matching TRBD1. V lost 5 bases and J lost 7; bases outside the gene matches: 11. The CDR3 has 16 amino acids. CDR3: CASSAYPGQGGEKLFF. The CDR3 DNA reads TGTGCCAGCAGTGCATATCCGGGACAGGGAGGTGAAAAACTGTTTTTT.

The rearrangement links TRBV12-3 or TRBV12-4 to TRBJ2-3; possible D gene TRBD2, 6 bases. This CDR3 region has 15 residues. Trimming took 7 bases from V and 4 from J, leaving 18 bases between them. The CDR3 loop is CASTREIQASDTQYF. CDR3 in DNA: TGTGCCAGCACCCGGGAGATCCAGGCCTCAGATACGCAGTATTTT.

This clonotype appeared a few times. This sequence joins TRBV10-3 and TRBJ1-5; a weak D match, TRBD1 (6 bases). CDR1 is ENHRY, CDR2 SYGVKD, per germline. CDR3 size: 15 residues. V was trimmed by 6 bases and J by 0 bases, leaving 12 bases between them. As DNA, the CDR3 is TGTGCCATCAGCCCTAGGGGGGATAGCAATCAGCCCCAGCATTTT. The encoded protein is CAISPRGDSNQPQHF.

This clonotype has a handful of counts. The chain joins TRBV12-3 or TRBV12-4 to TRBJ1-4; 7 nucleotides match TRBD1. The CDR3 loop spans 14 amino acids. V trimming: 3 bases; J trimming: 7 bases; junction bases outside the gene matches: 5. CDR3 DNA sequence: TGTGCCAGCAGTTTCACGACAGGGATTGAAAAACTGTTTTTT. This translates into CASSFTTGIEKLFF.

The rearrangement joins TRBV5-5 to TRBJ2-1; D is uncertain. The CDR3 is 16 amino acids. The V end lost 1 base, the J end lost 5 bases, and 16 bases lay between the germline ends. Germline CDR1 reads SGHKS; CDR2 reads YYEKEE (reference sequence). The CDR3 loop is CASSLYPGSMNNEQFF. The CDR3 nucleotides read TGTGCCAGCAGCTTGTACCCAGGCTCGATGAACAATGAGCAGTTCTTC.

In its sample, this clonotype was seen a few times. The chain combines TRBV4-1 with TRBJ1-6; D gene uncertain. The V end was cut by 0 bases, the J end by 7 bases, with 10 bases between. The CDR3 sequence is 15 residues long. Germline assignment: CDR1 MGHRA and CDR2 YSYEKL. This CDR3 reads CASSQDRSPNSPLHF. The CDR3 DNA is TGCGCCAGCAGCCAAGATAGGAGTCCGAATTCACCCCTCCACTTT.

This clonotype was seen only a few times. The V and J genes are TRBV5-1 and TRBJ2-3; 8 bases fit TRBD2. With V trimmed by 1 base and J by 5 bases, 3 bases remained unmatched. This CDR3 is 14 amino acids long. CDR1 is SGHRS, CDR2 YFSETQ, per germline. CDR3 sequence reads: CASSLSGSQDTQYF. For the CDR3, the DNA is TGCGCCAGCAGCTTGAGCGGGAGTCAAGATACGCAGTATTTT.

The table lists this clonotype with many counts. The rearrangement joins TRBV27 to TRBJ2-1; 7 bases line up with TRBD2. Germline lookup yields CDR1 MNHEY and CDR2 SMNVEV (reference sequence). The CDR3 is 17 amino acids. Trimming cost V 8 bases and J 4 bases; bases outside gene matches: 17. The CDR3 nucleotides are TGTGCCAGCGCGCTTTCCGGCGGGAGACGGTTATACAATGAGCAGTTCTTC. This translates into CASALSGGRRLYNEQFF.

The J gene is TRBJ1-1, the V gene TRBV7-2; maybe TRBD1 (5 bases). The CDR3 loop spans 14 amino acids. Trimming took 5 bases from V and 2 from J, leaving 12 bases between them. The germline CDR1 and CDR2 sequences are SGHTA and FQGNSA. The CDR3 DNA is TGTGCCAGCAGCGTGGGACGGAGTAACACTGAAGCTTTCTTT. This encodes CASSVGRSNTEAFF.

V usage is TRBV6-1 and J usage is TRBJ2-4; no definite D call. The germline V gene has CDR1 MNHNS and CDR2 SASEGT. The CDR3 has 13 residues. Trimming stripped 6 bases from V and 5 bases from J, with 11 bases between. The CDR3 DNA is TGTGCCAGCAGGGCGGCGGCCGAAAACATTCAGTACTTC. Amino acid sequence: CASRAAAENIQYF.

The chain joins TRBV19 to TRBJ2-2; D is uncertain. The CDR3 has 15 residues. In germline, CDR1 is LNHDA, CDR2 SQIVND (reference sequence). V was pared by 1 base and J by 1 base, with 7 bases between. Written as DNA, the CDR3 is TGTGCCAGTAGTATAGGACTGAGGAACACCGGGGAGCTGTTTTTT. As protein: CASSIGLRNTGELFF.

The genes are TRBV6-2 or TRBV6-3 and TRBJ2-7; 9 positions agree with TRBD2. The CDR3 runs 15 residues. Germline CDR1 is MNHEY and CDR2 is SVGEGT. Trimming took 5 bases from V and 6 from J; bases not matched to a gene: 11. The CDR3 DNA is TGTGCCAGCAGTGACGAGTTTAGCGGGAGATCCGAGCAGTACTTC. Translating gives CASSDEFSGRSEQYF.

The V gene is TRBV29-1, the J gene TRBJ2-1; maybe TRBD1 (6 bases). The CDR3 covers 14 residues. V was pared by 7 bases and J by 0 bases, with 13 bases between. The germline CDR1 and CDR2 sequences are SQVTM and ANQGSEA. The CDR3 DNA reads as TGCAGCGCCCTGGACAGCAGCTCCTACAATGAGCAGTTCTTC. It encodes CSALDSSSYNEQFF.

The rearrangement uses TRBV24-1 and TRBJ2-5, with D perhaps assigned TRBD1 or TRBD2 (5 bases each). The V gene's germline CDR1 is KGHDR and CDR2 SFDVKD. V lost 7 bases, J lost 2 bases, and 19 bases lay in between. CDR3 length: 16 residues. DNA of the CDR3: TGTGCCACCAGCGGGGCCATGCCGGGGAAACAAGAGACCCAGTACTTC. It translates to CATSGAMPGKQETQYF.

The table lists this clonotype with a few counts. This rearrangement joins TRBV12-3 or TRBV12-4 to TRBJ2-7; no firm D call. This CDR3 is built from 12 residues. V gave up 6 bases and J gave up 6 bases, with 12 bases separating them. The CDR3 loop is CASSDVTSEQYF. The CDR3 region has the DNA TGTGCCAGCAGCGATGTAACCTCCGAGCAGTACTTC.

This clonotype was found a few times. This chain joins TRBV4-3 and TRBJ2-1, with D perhaps matching TRBD2 (5 bases). The CDR3 is made up of 15 amino acids. V was pared by 6 bases and J by 2 bases, with 14 bases between. CDR1 LGHNA and CDR2 YSLEER come from the germline V gene. CDR3 loop: CASSRGEGPYNEQFF. The CDR3 DNA follows: TGCGCCAGCAGTCGAGGAGAGGGCCCCTACAATGAGCAGTTCTTC.

With respect to this clonotype: One junction end disagrees with the germline gene, perhaps due to a read error. The chain links TRBV4-2 to TRBJ2-5; D might be TRBD1 (5 bases). The CDR3 is 15 amino acids. Looked up from germline, CDR1 is LGHNA and CDR2 is YNFKEQ. This CDR3 reads CASSQGPAPGSTLYF. The CDR3, as DNA: TGTGCCAGCAGCCAAGGCCCGGCCCCAGGGTCGACCCTGTACTTC.